This note documents a single T cell receptor (beta chain) sequence. Germline V gene lookup returns CDR1 LGHNA and CDR2 YNFKEQ. V lost 3 bases to trimming and J lost 5 bases, with 10 bases between them. The CDR3 is 14 residues long. The data derive from a study of blood T cell repertoires in COVID-19. Turning to the study itself: Donors in the United States, Italy and Spain gave samples during acute or convalescent COVID-19. In each case, the material was cDNA or gDNA derived from T cells, B-cell-depleted T cells, or PBMCs.

Seattle researchers signed up patients amid active infection and tracked them longitudinally. Sequencing used immunoSEQ multiplex PCR; TCRdb keeps in-frame clones, though not all of them. The top ten hold roughly 30% of the sample, which has about 63,000 clones, approximately 78% seen once. This rearrangement joins TRBV4-2 to TRBJ1-4; unclear D gene. Sequencing input: peripheral blood. The receptor's source is a man in his 60s with COVID-19, enrolled during active disease. CDR3 sequence (DNA): TGTGCCAGCAGCCAGAAGACGGAGAATGAAAAACTGTTTTTT. It is translated as CASSQKTENEKLFF.